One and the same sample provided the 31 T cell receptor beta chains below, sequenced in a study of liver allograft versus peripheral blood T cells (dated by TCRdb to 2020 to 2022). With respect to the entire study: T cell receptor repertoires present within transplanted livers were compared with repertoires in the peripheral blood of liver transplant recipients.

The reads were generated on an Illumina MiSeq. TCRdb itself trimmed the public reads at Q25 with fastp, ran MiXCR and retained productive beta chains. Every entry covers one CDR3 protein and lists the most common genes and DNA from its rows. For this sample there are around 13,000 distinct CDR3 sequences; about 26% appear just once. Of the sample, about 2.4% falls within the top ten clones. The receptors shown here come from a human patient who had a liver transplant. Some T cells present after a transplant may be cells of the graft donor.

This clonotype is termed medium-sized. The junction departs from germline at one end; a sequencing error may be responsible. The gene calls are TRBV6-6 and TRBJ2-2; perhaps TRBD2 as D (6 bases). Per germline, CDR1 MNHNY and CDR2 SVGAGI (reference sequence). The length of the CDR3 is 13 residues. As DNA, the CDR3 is TGTGCCAGCGGTCTAGCGAGCACCTGGGAGCTGTTTTTT. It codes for CASGLASTWELFF.

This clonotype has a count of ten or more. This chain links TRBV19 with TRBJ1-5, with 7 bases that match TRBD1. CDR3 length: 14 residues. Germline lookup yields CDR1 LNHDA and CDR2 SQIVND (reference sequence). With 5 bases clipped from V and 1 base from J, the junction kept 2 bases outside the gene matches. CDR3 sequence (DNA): TGTGCCAGTAGTTCGACAGGGAGCAATCAGCCCCAGCATTTT. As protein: CASSSTGSNQPQHF.

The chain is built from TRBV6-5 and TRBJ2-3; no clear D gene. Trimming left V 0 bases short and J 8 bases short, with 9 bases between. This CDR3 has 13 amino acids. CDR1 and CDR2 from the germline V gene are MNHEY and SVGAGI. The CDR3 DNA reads TGTGCCAGCAGTTACTCGGAGCGCGGTACGCAGTATTTT. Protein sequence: CASSYSERGTQYF.

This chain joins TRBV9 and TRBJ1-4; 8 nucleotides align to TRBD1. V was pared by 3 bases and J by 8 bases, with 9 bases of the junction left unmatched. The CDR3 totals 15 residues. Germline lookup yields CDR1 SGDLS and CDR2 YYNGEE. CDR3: CASSDFSTGGEKLFF. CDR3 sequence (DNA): TGTGCCAGCAGCGATTTCAGCACAGGGGGGGAAAAACTGTTTTTT.

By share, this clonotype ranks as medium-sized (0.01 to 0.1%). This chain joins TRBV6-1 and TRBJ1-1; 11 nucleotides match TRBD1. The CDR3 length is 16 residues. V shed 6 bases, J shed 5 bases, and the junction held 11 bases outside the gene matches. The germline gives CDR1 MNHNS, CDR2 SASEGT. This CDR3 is CASSDRTGGARTEAFF. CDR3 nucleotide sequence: TGTGCCAGCAGCGATCGGACAGGGGGCGCGAGGACTGAAGCTTTCTTT.

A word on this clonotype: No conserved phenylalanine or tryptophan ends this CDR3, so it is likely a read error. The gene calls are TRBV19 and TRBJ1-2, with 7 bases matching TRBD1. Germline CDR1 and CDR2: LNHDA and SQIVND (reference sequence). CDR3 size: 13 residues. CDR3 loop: CAITGAPSGGYTS. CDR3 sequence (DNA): TGTGCGATAACAGGGGCCCCCTCCGGCGGCTACACCTCC.

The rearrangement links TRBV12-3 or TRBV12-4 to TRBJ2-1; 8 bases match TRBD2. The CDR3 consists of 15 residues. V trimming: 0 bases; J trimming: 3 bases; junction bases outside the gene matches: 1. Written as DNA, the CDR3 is TGTGCCAGCAGTTTAGCCGGGGGGGGCTACAATGAGCAGTTCTTC. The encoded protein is CASSLAGGGYNEQFF.

The CDR3 DNA sequence: TGTGCCAGCAGCTTAATGAGGAGCGGGGGGGCCAAAGCCTACGAGCAGTACTTC. This codes for CASSLMRSGGAKAYEQYF. V and J are TRBV7-3 and TRBJ2-7; TRBD2 agrees at 10 bases. This CDR3 region has 18 residues. The germline CDR1 and CDR2 sequences are SGHTA and FQGTGA. J was trimmed by 2 bases and V by 1 base; bases with no gene match: 11.

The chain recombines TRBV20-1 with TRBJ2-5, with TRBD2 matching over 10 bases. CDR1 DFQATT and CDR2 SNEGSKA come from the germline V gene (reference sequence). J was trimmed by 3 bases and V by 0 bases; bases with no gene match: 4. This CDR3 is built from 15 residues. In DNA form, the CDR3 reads TGCAGTGCTAGAGATCTAGCGGGGGCCAAAGAGACCCAGTACTTC. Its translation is CSARDLAGAKETQYF.

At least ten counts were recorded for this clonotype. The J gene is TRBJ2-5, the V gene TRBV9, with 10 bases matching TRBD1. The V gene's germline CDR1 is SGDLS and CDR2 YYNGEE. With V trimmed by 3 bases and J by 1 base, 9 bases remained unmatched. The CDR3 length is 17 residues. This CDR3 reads CASSAHPGTGVQETQYF. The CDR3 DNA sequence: TGTGCCAGCAGCGCCCACCCCGGGACAGGGGTCCAAGAGACCCAGTACTTC.

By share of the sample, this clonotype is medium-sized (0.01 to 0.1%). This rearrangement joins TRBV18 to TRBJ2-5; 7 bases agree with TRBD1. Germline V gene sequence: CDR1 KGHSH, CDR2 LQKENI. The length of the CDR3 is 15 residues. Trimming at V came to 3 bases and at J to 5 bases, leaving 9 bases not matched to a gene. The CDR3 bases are TGTGCCAGCTCACCCGTACAGACAGGGTTGGAGACCCAGTACTTC. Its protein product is CASSPVQTGLETQYF.

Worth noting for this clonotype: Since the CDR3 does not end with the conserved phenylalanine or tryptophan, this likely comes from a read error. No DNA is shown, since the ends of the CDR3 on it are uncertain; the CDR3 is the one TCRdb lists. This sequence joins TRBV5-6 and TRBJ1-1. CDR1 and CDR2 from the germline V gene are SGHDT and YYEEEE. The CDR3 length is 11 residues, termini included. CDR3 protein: CASSGFEVPEV.

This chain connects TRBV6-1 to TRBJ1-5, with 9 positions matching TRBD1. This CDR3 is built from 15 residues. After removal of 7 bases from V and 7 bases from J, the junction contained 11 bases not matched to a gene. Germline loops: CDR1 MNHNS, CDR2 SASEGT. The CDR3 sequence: CASIPGQGVLQPQHF. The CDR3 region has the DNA TGTGCCAGCATACCGGGACAGGGAGTTTTACAGCCCCAGCATTTT.

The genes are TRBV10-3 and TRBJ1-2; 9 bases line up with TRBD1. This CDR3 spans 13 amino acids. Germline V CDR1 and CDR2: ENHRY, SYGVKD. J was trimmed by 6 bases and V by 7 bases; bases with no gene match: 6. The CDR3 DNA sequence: TGTGCCATCAAACCGGGGACAGGGAATGGCTACACCTTC. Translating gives CAIKPGTGNGYTF.

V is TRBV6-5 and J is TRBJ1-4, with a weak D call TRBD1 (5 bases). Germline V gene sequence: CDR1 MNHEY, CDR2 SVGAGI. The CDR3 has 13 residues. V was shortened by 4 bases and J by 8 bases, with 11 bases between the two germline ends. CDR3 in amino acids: CASSFRSGEKLFF. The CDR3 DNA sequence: TGTGCCAGCAGTTTCCGGTCAGGGGAAAAACTGTTTTTT.

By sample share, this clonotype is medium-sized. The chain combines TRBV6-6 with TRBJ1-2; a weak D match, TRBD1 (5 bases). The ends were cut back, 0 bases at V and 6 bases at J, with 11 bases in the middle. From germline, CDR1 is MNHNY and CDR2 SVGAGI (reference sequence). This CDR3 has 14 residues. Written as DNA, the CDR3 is TGTGCCAGCAGTTACTCGGGACCGAACCATGGCTACACCTTC. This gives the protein CASSYSGPNHGYTF.

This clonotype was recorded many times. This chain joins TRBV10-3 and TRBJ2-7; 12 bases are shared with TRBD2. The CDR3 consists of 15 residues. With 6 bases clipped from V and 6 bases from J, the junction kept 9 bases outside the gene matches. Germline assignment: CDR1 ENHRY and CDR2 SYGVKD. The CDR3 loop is CAIRGLAGARSEQYF. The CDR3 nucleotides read TGTGCCATCAGGGGACTAGCGGGTGCTCGTAGCGAGCAGTACTTC.

This chain's CDR3 is CASSLQGKGNTIYF. In DNA, the CDR3 is TGTGCCAGCAGTCTCCAGGGGAAAGGAAACACCATATATTTT. The rearrangement uses TRBV12-3 or TRBV12-4 and TRBJ1-3; tentative D call: TRBD1 (6 bases). The CDR3 covers 14 residues. V lost 5 bases, J lost 4 bases, and 12 bases lay in between.

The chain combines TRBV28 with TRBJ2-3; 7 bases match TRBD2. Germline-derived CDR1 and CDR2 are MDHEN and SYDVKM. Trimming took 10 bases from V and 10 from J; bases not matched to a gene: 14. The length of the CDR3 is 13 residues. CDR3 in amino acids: CAIETSYGWAQYF. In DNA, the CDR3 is TGTGCCATCGAGACTAGCTATGGTTGGGCGCAGTATTTT.

The CDR3 nucleotides read TGCAGTGCTAATCCCCCCGGGTTACAGTGGCAGTTCTTC. This gives the protein CSANPPGLQWQFF. The V and J genes are TRBV20-1 and TRBJ2-1; D gene unclear. Per the germline V gene, CDR1 is DFQATT and CDR2 is SNEGSKA (reference sequence). V shed 4 bases and J shed 12 bases, with 19 bases lying between them. CDR3 length: 13 residues.

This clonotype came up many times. The CDR3 sequence is CASTQDGNQPQHF. The CDR3 DNA follows: TGTGCCAGCACCCAGGACGGGAATCAGCCCCAGCATTTT. The chain has TRBV6-1 and TRBJ1-5; D ambiguous. V gave up 7 bases and J gave up 4 bases, with 11 bases separating them. CDR1 and CDR2 (germline): MNHNS, SASEGT. The CDR3 loop spans 13 amino acids.

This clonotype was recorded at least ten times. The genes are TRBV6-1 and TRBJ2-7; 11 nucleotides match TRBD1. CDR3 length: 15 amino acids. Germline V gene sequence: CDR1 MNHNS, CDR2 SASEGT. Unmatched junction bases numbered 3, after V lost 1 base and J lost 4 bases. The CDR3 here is CASSEVGTGGYEQYF. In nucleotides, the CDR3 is TGTGCCAGCAGTGAAGTTGGGACAGGGGGGTACGAGCAGTACTTC.

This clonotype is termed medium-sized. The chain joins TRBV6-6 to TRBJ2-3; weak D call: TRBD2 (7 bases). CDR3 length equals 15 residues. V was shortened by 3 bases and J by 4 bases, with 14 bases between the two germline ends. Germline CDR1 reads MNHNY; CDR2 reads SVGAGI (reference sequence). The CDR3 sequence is CASSYGGGQADTQYF. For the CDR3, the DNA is TGTGCCAGCAGTTATGGCGGGGGCCAGGCAGATACGCAGTATTTT.

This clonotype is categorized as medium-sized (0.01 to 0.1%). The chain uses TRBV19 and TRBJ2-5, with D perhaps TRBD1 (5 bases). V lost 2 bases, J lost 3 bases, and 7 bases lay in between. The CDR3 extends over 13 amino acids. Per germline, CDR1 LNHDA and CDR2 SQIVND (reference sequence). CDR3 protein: CASSIQGKETQYF. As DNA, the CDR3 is TGTGCCAGTAGTATACAGGGAAAAGAGACCCAGTACTTC.

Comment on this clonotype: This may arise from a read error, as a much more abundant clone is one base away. CDR3 DNA sequence: TGTGCCACCGGACTAGCTGATAATGAGCAGTTCTTC. Protein product: CATGLADNEQFF. This rearrangement joins TRBV10-3 to TRBJ2-1; 8 bases are a match to TRBD2. CDR1 and CDR2 from the germline V gene are ENHRY and SYGVKD. Trimming cost V 10 bases and J 7 bases; bases outside gene matches: 6. The CDR3 has 12 amino acids.

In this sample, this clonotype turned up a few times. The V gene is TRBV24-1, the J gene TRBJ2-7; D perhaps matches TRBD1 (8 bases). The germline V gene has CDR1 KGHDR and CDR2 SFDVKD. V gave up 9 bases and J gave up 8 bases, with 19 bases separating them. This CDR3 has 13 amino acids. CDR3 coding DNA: TGTGCCACCCAGGGGGCGGGGGAGAGTCAGCAGTACTTC. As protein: CATQGAGESQQYF.

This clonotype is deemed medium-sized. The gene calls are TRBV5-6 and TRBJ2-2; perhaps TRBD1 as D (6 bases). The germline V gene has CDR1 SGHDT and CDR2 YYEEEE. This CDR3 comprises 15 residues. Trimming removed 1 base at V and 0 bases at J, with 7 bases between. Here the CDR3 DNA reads TGTGCCAGCAGCTTGAAGGGGGCGAACACCGGGGAGCTGTTTTTT. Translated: CASSLKGANTGELFF.

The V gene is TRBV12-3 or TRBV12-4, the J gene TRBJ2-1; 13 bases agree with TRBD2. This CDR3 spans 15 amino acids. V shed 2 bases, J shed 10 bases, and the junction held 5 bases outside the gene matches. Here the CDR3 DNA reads TGTGCCAGCAGTTTAACTAGCGGGGGGGCTAGGGAGCAGTTCTTC. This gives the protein CASSLTSGGAREQFF.

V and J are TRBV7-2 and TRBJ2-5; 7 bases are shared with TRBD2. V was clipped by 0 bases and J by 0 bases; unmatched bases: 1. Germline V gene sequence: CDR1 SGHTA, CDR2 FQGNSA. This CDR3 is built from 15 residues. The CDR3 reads CASSLAGTNQETQYF. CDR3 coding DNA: TGTGCCAGCAGCTTAGCCGGGACTAACCAAGAGACCCAGTACTTC.

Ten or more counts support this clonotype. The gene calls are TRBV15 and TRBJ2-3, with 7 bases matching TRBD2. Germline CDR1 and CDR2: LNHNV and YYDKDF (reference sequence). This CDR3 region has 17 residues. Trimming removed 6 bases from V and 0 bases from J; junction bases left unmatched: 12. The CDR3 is CATRSIGLAASTDTQYF. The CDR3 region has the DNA TGTGCCACCAGAAGTATAGGCCTAGCGGCTAGCACAGATACGCAGTATTTT.

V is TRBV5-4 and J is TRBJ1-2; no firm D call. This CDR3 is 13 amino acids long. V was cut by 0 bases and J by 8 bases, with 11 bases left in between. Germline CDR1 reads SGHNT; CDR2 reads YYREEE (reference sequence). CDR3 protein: CASSLGAEWGYTF. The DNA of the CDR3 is TGTGCCAGCAGCTTGGGGGCAGAGTGGGGCTACACCTTC.